This T cell receptor (beta chain) was sequenced during a study of blood T cells in healthy people across ages. Whole-study results and caveats: Per million T cells, TCR beta diversity dropped roughly linearly as age increased.

Using a J-beta primer mix together with a sample-barcoded 5' primer, a second PCR was run for about 6 to 12 cycles. TCRdb ran MiXCR on the 5' RACE reads and lists one entry per CDR3 protein. The sample consists of about 680,000 distinct CDR3 sequences, about half of them appearing once. A remark on this clonotype: What it recognizes is unknown.

V gave up 6 bases and J gave up 6 bases; unmatched junction bases: 6. Germline V gene data show CDR1 as MNHEY and CDR2 as SVGEGT. This CDR3 comprises 14 residues. The chain couples TRBV6-2 or TRBV6-3 to TRBJ2-3; TRBD2 matches 10 bases. The specimen was blood. The source is a woman aged 55-75 years in good health. This CDR3 reads CASRLAGPGDTQYF. The CDR3 DNA reads as TGTGCCAGCAGACTAGCGGGACCGGGGGATACGCAGTATTTT.